This is a list of T cell receptor beta chains from one sample in a study of immune evolution from preneoplasia to lung adenocarcinoma. The assay was immunoSEQ multiplex PCR, and TCRdb's table has in-frame clones only and misses some. Of some 11,000 clones in the sample, around 82% are singletons; the top ten hold roughly 3.4%. Sequenced material: FFPE minimally invasive lung adenocarcinoma tissue. These receptor sequences come from a person aged 65 to 79 with lung adenocarcinoma. CDR3s include the opening cysteine and the closing phenylalanine or tryptophan. A D gene is named only where the DNA matches it firmly. Clone size is stated in some rows and not others, as once, few, many or a class when expanded.

cdr3_nt cdr3_aa v_call clone_size d_call j_call
TGCGCCAGCAGCCTCGGACAGGCCAGGGAGCAGTACTTC CASSLGQAREQYF TRBV5-1 . TRBD1 TRBJ2-7
TGTGCCAGTAGCCAAAATGGTGGGGAGACCCAGTACTTC CASSQNGGETQYF TRBV19 . . TRBJ2-5
TGTGCCAGCAGCTTAGTCAGGGTGGGCTACACCTTC CASSLVRVGYTF TRBV11-2 . . TRBJ1-2
TGTGCCAGCAGTACCCGGGGGGGTGGAGGATACACTGAAGCTTTCTTT CASSTRGGGGYTEAFF TRBV2 . . TRBJ1-1
TGTGCCAGCAACATCAGGACTAGCGTGTACAATGAGCAGTTCTTC CASNIRTSVYNEQFF TRBV7-9 few TRBD2 TRBJ2-1
TGCGCCAGCAGCCACCCCCAGGGTCTATCCGGCTACACCTTC CASSHPQGLSGYTF TRBV4-1 . . TRBJ1-2
TGTGCCAGCAGCACCGCGGGGGGAGGCTACGAGCAGTACTTC CASSTAGGGYEQYF TRBV11-3 few TRBD2 TRBJ2-7
TGTGCCAGCAGCTTGCGTAGACTAGCGGGAGTGGGGGCAGGCAATGAGCAGTTCTTC CASSLRRLAGVGAGNEQFF TRBV5-4 . TRBD2 TRBJ2-1
TGTGCCAGCAGTGTCATGGGGGGGGGTTTTACCGGGGAGCTGTTTTTT CASSVMGGGFTGELFF TRBV6-1 . TRBD2 TRBJ2-2
TGTGCCAGCAGCTGGGGGACAGGGGCTGGAAACACCATATATTTT CASSWGTGAGNTIYF TRBV5-8 . TRBD1 TRBJ1-3
TGTGCCAGCAGCCAGGGCGGTAGCGGGAGAGATACGCAGTATTTT CASSQGGSGRDTQYF TRBV11-3 . TRBD2 TRBJ2-3
TGTGCCAGAAGCTTTGGACGGAGAATAGATGGCTACACCTTC CARSFGRRIDGYTF TRBV5-3 . . TRBJ1-2
TGTGCCAGCAGCTCGGGACAGGGTGGCCAGCATTTT CASSSGQGGQHF TRBV7-9 . TRBD1 TRBJ1-5
TGTGCCAGCAGTGAAGCGCTAGGGAATCAGCCCCAGCATTTT CASSEALGNQPQHF TRBV6-1 once . TRBJ1-5
TGTGCCTGGAGTGAGGAATATTCTGGAAACACCATATATTTT CAWSEEYSGNTIYF TRBV30 . . TRBJ1-3
TGTGCCAGCAGTTTATTGGGCCGGGTCGAAAAACTGTTTTTT CASSLLGRVEKLFF TRBV28 . . TRBJ1-4
TGTGCCAGCAGCTTAGGAATGGGAGTTAGCTCCTACGAGCAGTACTTC CASSLGMGVSSYEQYF TRBV7-9 . . TRBJ2-7
TGTGCCAGCAGCTTAGACTCGGGATCGGAAGAAGCTTTCTTT CASSLDSGSEEAFF TRBV7-9 . . TRBJ1-1
TGTGCCAGCAGTGACAGGTTCCCCGGAAACACCATATATTTT CASSDRFPGNTIYF TRBV6-1 . . TRBJ1-3
TGTGCCAGTTGGACTAGCGGGAGGAACGAGCAGTACTTC CASWTSGRNEQYF TRBV2 . TRBD2 TRBJ2-7
TGTGCCAGCAGTATTACATTAGGGGAGCAGTTCTTC CASSITLGEQFF TRBV28 few . TRBJ2-1
TGTGCCAGTAGTGAGACCCCCGGGACGCCTTCTGCCGAGCAGTACTTC CASSETPGTPSAEQYF TRBV19 . . TRBJ2-7
TGTGCCAGCAGTTTCCAGACAGGGGGCCGCTCCTACGAGCAGTACTTC CASSFQTGGRSYEQYF TRBV28 few TRBD1 TRBJ2-7
TGCGCCAGCAGGTCGGAGACAGGGTTGCGTCTGGGCCCCAATGAGCAGTTCTTC CASRSETGLRLGPNEQFF TRBV5-1 once TRBD1 TRBJ2-1
TGCGCCAGCAGCTTAAATTCACTGGGAGCAGGGTATGGCTACACCTTC CASSLNSLGAGYGYTF TRBV5-1 . . TRBJ1-2
TGTGCTAGCAGCTTAGCGCGGGGGGCGGATACGCAGTATTTT CASSLARGADTQYF TRBV7-7 few TRBD2 TRBJ2-3
TGTGCCAGCAATTTAGCGGGGGGAGAGACCCAGTACTTC CASNLAGGETQYF TRBV28 . TRBD2 TRBJ2-5
TGCGCCAGCAGTGACCGGGCGGGAAATTCACCCCTCCACTTT CASSDRAGNSPLHF TRBV10-2 few . TRBJ1-6
TGCGCCAGCAGCTTTAGTGGGGCCTACAATGAGCAGTTCTTC CASSFSGAYNEQFF TRBV5-1 . . TRBJ2-1
TGTGCCAGCAGTTTATTAGCGGGAGGGGATACGCAGTATTTT CASSLLAGGDTQYF TRBV27 once TRBD2 TRBJ2-3
TGTGCCAGCAGCTTGAGACAGGGTCTAGATGAGCAGTTCTTC CASSLRQGLDEQFF TRBV5-6 . TRBD1 TRBJ2-1
TGTGCCAGCAGCTTGGCCGGCTCCTACAATGAGCAGTTCTTC CASSLAGSYNEQFF TRBV5-6 . . TRBJ2-1
TGTGCCAGCAGAGCAAAGGGAGCTTTTCAAGAGACCCAGTACTTC CASRAKGAFQETQYF TRBV27 . . TRBJ2-5
TGTGCCAGCAGCCCCCGGGACAGGACCTCCACAGATACGCAGTATTTT CASSPRDRTSTDTQYF TRBV11-1 medium-sized TRBD1 TRBJ2-3
TGTGCCACAAACGGGGGGCTGGTGGACACTGAAGCTTTCTTT CATNGGLVDTEAFF TRBV10-3 . . TRBJ1-1
TGCAGCGTCGCGCAAACAGGGAACTATGGCTACACCTTC CSVAQTGNYGYTF TRBV29-1 . . TRBJ1-2
TGTGCCAGCAGCTTAGGTGGGGCTGTACAGTACAATGAGCAGTTCTTC CASSLGGAVQYNEQFF TRBV11-1 . . TRBJ2-1
TGTGCCAGCAGAAGGGGGCCCAGCTCCTACGAGCAGTACTTC CASRRGPSSYEQYF TRBV6-5 . TRBD1 TRBJ2-7
TGTGCCTGGAGACCTATGAACACTGAAGCTTTCTTT CAWRPMNTEAFF TRBV30 once . TRBJ1-1
TGTGCCAGCAGTTTAGTGTGGGATGAGCCTTTCGGAAACACCATATATTTT CASSLVWDEPFGNTIYF TRBV27 . . TRBJ1-3
TGTGCCAGCAGTTTTGGACAGTTATACAATGAGCAGTTCTTC CASSFGQLYNEQFF TRBV28 . . TRBJ2-1
TGTGCCAGCAGTCTGACTAGCGGGCAGACAGATACGCAGTATTTT CASSLTSGQTDTQYF TRBV9 . TRBD2 TRBJ2-3
TGTGCCACTATCAGCGAGGTGACCCAGTACTTC CATISEVTQYF TRBV28 . . TRBJ2-5
TGTGCCAGTAGTCCAAGTGGGGACGAGCAGTACTTC CASSPSGDEQYF TRBV19 . . TRBJ2-7
TGTGCCAGTGAACGACAGGGTGGGGAAAAACTGTTTTTT CASERQGGEKLFF TRBV19 . TRBD1 TRBJ1-4
TGTGCCAGCGGGAGTGGCAATCAGCCCCAGCATTTT CASGSGNQPQHF TRBV2 . . TRBJ1-5
TGTGCCATCAGTGGCGGACTAGCGGGAGGGCCCAATGAGCAGTTCTTC CAISGGLAGGPNEQFF TRBV10-3 . TRBD2 TRBJ2-1
TGTGCCAGCAGCGCCCCTGAGGTCCCCCCCGGGGGGTGGCAGTTCTTC CASSAPEVPPGGWQFF TRBV9 once TRBD2 TRBJ2-1
TGTGCCAGCAGTCTCGCAGGGGGCGCCGGTTACGAGCAGTACTTC CASSLAGGAGYEQYF TRBV28 . TRBD1 TRBJ2-7
TGTGCCACCAGCAGAGCCCCGCCGAGGGGGGGCACAGATACGCAGTATTTT CATSRAPPRGGTDTQYF TRBV15 . . TRBJ2-3
TGCGCCAGCAGTGACGGTGCGGGGGCCGGGGAGCTGTTTTTT CASSDGAGAGELFF TRBV10-1 once TRBD2 TRBJ2-2
TGTGCCTGGAGTAGCGCGAACACTGAAGCTTTCTTT CAWSSANTEAFF TRBV30 . . TRBJ1-1
TGTGCCAGCAGCTTAGGGGGCGGCAGTAATTCACCCCTCCACTTT CASSLGGGSNSPLHF TRBV7-6 . . TRBJ1-6
TGTGCCAGCAGCGATATGCAGGGGCCTTCCTACGAGCAGTACTTC CASSDMQGPSYEQYF TRBV7-8 . . TRBJ2-7
TGTGCCAGCAGTTTATACCTTCAGGGGGACTATGGCTACACCTTC CASSLYLQGDYGYTF TRBV28 . TRBD1 TRBJ1-2
TGTGCCAGCAGGTTAGAGTCTAGCCACTCCAACAATGAGCAGTTCTTC CASRLESSHSNNEQFF TRBV7-6 . . TRBJ2-1
TGTGCCAGCAGTGGAACAGGGGCCACTGAAGCTTTCTTT CASSGTGATEAFF TRBV6-6 . TRBD1 TRBJ1-1
TGTGCCAGCAGCCCCCGAGAGGAGACCCAGTACTTC CASSPREETQYF TRBV13 few . TRBJ2-5
TGTGCCAGCAGCCTCGGGCGTGGGCAGCCCCAGCATTTT CASSLGRGQPQHF TRBV14 once . TRBJ1-5